This T cell receptor beta chain was recovered during a study of shared clonotypes between healthy human individuals. Germline V gene lookup returns CDR1 LNHDA and CDR2 SQIVND (reference sequence). CDR3 length: 15 amino acids. V dropped 3 bases and J dropped 2 bases, with 14 bases sitting between them. Only in-frame clones appear in the TCRdb table, and some are missing; sequencing was by immunoSEQ multiplex PCR. The sample contains approximately 650,000 clones, roughly 96% of which appear only once. Naive-designated CD8 cells lacked CD45RO, were positively enriched for CCR7, and omitted terminally differentiated effector memory CD45RA+ cells.

This sequence originates from a woman in her 30s in good health. The specimen sequenced was naive CD8+ T cells sorted from blood. The rearrangement uses TRBV19 and TRBJ2-7; D is perhaps TRBD1 (5 bases). Written as DNA, the CDR3 is TGTGCCAGTAGTATTCAGGGCCTATCAACCTACGAGCAGTACTTC. It specifies CASSIQGLSTYEQYF.